This T cell receptor beta chain was identified in a study of blood T cell repertoires in COVID-19 (dated by TCRdb to 2020 to 2021). Study-wide context: Samples covering the acute and convalescent phases of COVID-19 were provided by collaborators in the United States, Italy and Spain. The material from the prospective study consisted of cDNA or gDNA derived from T cells, B-cell-depleted T cells, or PBMCs. Deeply sampled blood TCRbeta repertoires from subjects exposed to, actively infected with, or recovered from COVID-19 were included in the dataset. A freely available public database, intended as a resource for researchers studying the immune response to SARS-CoV-2, is where the repertoires were released. The samples were drawn from the first 160 participants of the ongoing ImmuneRACE study and from 1,200 or so subjects provided by 6 global collaborators. The sample metadata nearly always contained a de-identified subject ID, COVID-19 status, age in years and sex. HLA class I and class II types, where available, came from metadata supplied by the sample provider rather than from assay-based typing. Summary of the overall study and its limitations: Clinical and demographic metadata were provided uncurated, with the amount varying by source and participant.

TCRbeta CDR3 regions were amplified from genomic DNA by means of the immunoSEQ Assay, a bias-controlled multiplex PCR. The original pipeline was this. Within the assay, amplification of reference gene primers was used to estimate how many nucleated cells each sample contained. Sequence reads were collapsed and filtered to measure the absolute abundance of every unique TCRbeta CDR3 rearrangement. Productive Simpson clonality was computed per sample as the square root of Simpson's diversity index over productive rearrangements. Held by TCRdb, this immuneACCESS table contains in-frame sequences only and omits some clones. Under half of the omission traces to an unresolved V gene where checked; the cause of the rest is unknown. V and J calls and clone size are those listed in that table; D and trimming were worked out from the DNA. Across this sample there are about 260,000 clones, with about 80% seen only once. 1.5% to 2% of the sample is held by the ten biggest clonotypes.

With regard to this clone: Its target antigen remains unknown. No qualities accompany the bases; no much larger clone lies one base away.

Whole blood was collected in K2EDTA tubes by collaborating institutions according to the institutions' own protocols. For TCRbeta analysis, collaborators shipped samples in one of three forms: frozen whole blood, isolated PBMCs, or DNA extracted from either of those sample types. The CDR3 holds 14 amino acids from the cysteine to the phenylalanine. Only the CDR3 region is kept as DNA, spanning 42 bases read in frame from base 1. V loses 7 bases at its end and J loses 5 bases; junction bases beyond the gene matches: 9. From a lookup of the germline V gene, CDR1 and CDR2 are MNHEY and SVGAGI. Recombination linked TRBV6-5 to TRBJ2-3; 7 bases in between match TRBD2. The sample was peripheral blood. The TCR was taken from a woman over 75 with acute or convalescent COVID-19. The CDR3 sequence is CASNPGGRGDTQYF. DNA sequence: TGTGCCAGCAACCCGGGAGGCCGGGGAGATACGCAGTATTTT.